The 11 T cell receptor beta chains below all came from one sample that was sequenced in a study of shared clonotypes between healthy human individuals. Method: immunoSEQ multiplex PCR; TCRdb's copy keeps in-frame clones and lacks some. This sample yields some 2,500,000 clones, of which around 92% are seen a single time; approximately 0.39% belongs to the top ten. Sequencing was carried out using naive CD4+ T cells from PBMCs. Subset specified: CD45RA+ positively selected. Receptor source: a young man in good health. Some clones in this sample may be carry-over from other donors' samples.

The rearrangement uses TRBV28 and TRBJ2-7; possibly TRBD1 for D (5 bases). The ends were cut back, 5 bases at V and 2 bases at J, with 13 bases in the middle. The CDR3 is 14 residues long. CDR1 and CDR2 (germline): MDHEN, SYDVKM. This CDR3 is CASSPRTRTYEQYF. The DNA of the CDR3 is TGTGCCAGCAGTCCTAGGACACGAACCTACGAGCAGTACTTC.

The chain joins TRBV9 to TRBJ2-7; D is perhaps TRBD2 (6 bases). The V and J ends lost 0 bases and 4 bases respectively, with 17 bases between them. The germline V gene encodes CDR1 SGDLS and CDR2 YYNGEE. The CDR3 consists of 16 residues. The CDR3 sequence is CASSVAMAGNPYEQYF. The CDR3 DNA reads as TGTGCCAGCAGCGTAGCAATGGCGGGGAACCCTTACGAGCAGTACTTC. Based on the CDR3 plus reference TRBV9 and TRBJ2-7, the full variable domain is DSGVTQTPKHLITATGQRVTLRCSPRSGDLSVYWYQQSLDQGLQFLIQYYNGEERAKGNILERFSAQQFPDLHSELNLSSLELGDSALYFCASSVAMAGNPYEQYFGPGTRLTVT.

The chain has TRBV28 and TRBJ2-5; D may be TRBD1 or TRBD2 (5 bases each). In germline, CDR1 is MDHEN, CDR2 SYDVKM. The ends were cut back, 6 bases at V and 7 bases at J, with 18 bases in the middle. The CDR3 sequence is 14 residues long. CDR3 amino acids: CASRPGTGARTQYF. The DNA for the CDR3 is TGTGCCAGCAGGCCCGGGACCGGTGCTCGGACCCAGTACTTC.

The V call is TRBV28, the J call TRBJ2-7; 12 bases are a match to TRBD2. The CDR3 sequence is 17 residues long. V lost 4 bases and J lost 3; bases outside the gene matches: 10. Per germline, CDR1 MDHEN and CDR2 SYDVKM. Here the CDR3 reads CASSSPGLAGIRYEQYF. The CDR3 nucleotides read TGTGCCAGCAGTTCGCCCGGACTAGCGGGAATACGCTACGAGCAGTACTTC.

This chain links TRBV2 with TRBJ1-5, with D tentatively TRBD1 (5 bases). The ends were cut back, 4 bases at V and 6 bases at J, with 19 bases in the middle. Germline lookup yields CDR1 SNHLY and CDR2 FYNNEI. The CDR3 extends over 16 amino acids. The CDR3 sequence is CASSVVGPLSGQPQHF. The CDR3 bases are TGTGCCAGCAGTGTTGTGGGACCCCTCTCGGGTCAGCCCCAGCATTTT.

The chain has TRBV2 and TRBJ1-1; 9 nucleotides match TRBD1. This CDR3 spans 14 amino acids. Per germline, CDR1 SNHLY and CDR2 FYNNEI. Unmatched junction bases numbered 3, after V lost 3 bases and J lost 4 bases. The CDR3 region has the DNA TGTGCCAGCAGTGAGACAGGGGGAGGCACTGAAGCTTTCTTT. Translated: CASSETGGGTEAFF.

The genes are TRBV27 and TRBJ2-3, with D unclear. Germline V gene data show CDR1 as MNHEY and CDR2 as SMNVEV (reference sequence). V dropped 2 bases and J dropped 6 bases, with 9 bases sitting between them. This CDR3 contains 13 residues. CDR3 coding DNA: TGTGCCAGCAGTTTACCCCCGTGGGATACGCAGTATTTT. Protein sequence: CASSLPPWDTQYF.

CDR3 bases: TGTGCCAGCGCTACGGGGCTGACTACCGGGGAGCTGTTTTTT. Translation: CASATGLTTGELFF. This sequence joins TRBV7-3 and TRBJ2-2; D is perhaps TRBD1 or TRBD2 (5 bases each). V was shortened by 8 bases and J by 5 bases, with 15 bases between the two germline ends. CDR1 and CDR2 from the germline V gene are SGHTA and FQGTGA. The CDR3 extends over 14 amino acids.

The genes are TRBV9 and TRBJ1-2; weak D call: TRBD1 (5 bases). This CDR3 has 15 residues. Germline V lookup: CDR1 SGDLS, CDR2 YYNGEE. V shed 0 bases and J shed 3 bases, with 12 bases lying between them. This CDR3 is CASSVAWGFDYGYTF. For the CDR3, the DNA is TGTGCCAGCAGCGTAGCCTGGGGGTTCGACTATGGCTACACCTTC. The entire variable domain, with the rest obtained from reference TRBV9 and TRBJ1-2, is as follows: DSGVTQTPKHLITATGQRVTLRCSPRSGDLSVYWYQQSLDQGLQFLIQYYNGEERAKGNILERFSAQQFPDLHSELNLSSLELGDSALYFCASSVAWGFDYGYTFGSGTRLTVV.

This rearrangement joins TRBV5-1 to TRBJ2-3; 7 positions match TRBD1. Germline loops: CDR1 SGHRS, CDR2 YFSETQ. J gave up 0 bases and V 3 bases, and 4 bases lay outside the gene matches. CDR3 length: 15 residues. DNA of the CDR3: TGCGCCAGCAGCTGGGAGACAGGGAGCACAGATACGCAGTATTTT. This translates into CASSWETGSTDTQYF.

CDR3 nucleotide sequence: TGTGCCAGCTCACTTCCGCGGCACAGAGTTTCACGAAATGAGCAGTTCTTC. The encoded protein is CASSLPRHRVSRNEQFF. The rearrangement links TRBV21-1 to TRBJ2-1. TRBV21-1 constitutes a pseudogene. The CDR3 contains 17 residues.